This T cell receptor (beta chain) was documented in a study of metastatic and nonmetastatic thyroid tumors. At the level of the study: Repertoires from blood and tumor or nodule tissue of malignant and benign thyroid patients were compared.

The study's findings and limits: Malignant thyroid tumors reportedly exceeded benign nodules significantly in TCR beta diversity, with the difference appearing in blood and tumor.

Authors' analysis steps: What underpinned the distant-metastasis classifier for papillary thyroid cancer was the set of CDR3 differences across clinicopathological groups. TCRdb re-analyzed the PCR reads through MiXCR. TCRdb's processing, not the authors' own work, is the source of the V and J calls. The sample lists fewer than 70,000 clones; almost 30% were seen once. Per the germline V gene, CDR1 is SGHNT and CDR2 is YENEEA. The CDR3 covers 15 residues. V was shortened by 5 bases and J by 3 bases, with 16 bases between the two germline ends. The table lists this clone with many counts. Its antigen is not identified. Nobody among the patients had been given any treatment before thyroid surgery.

The chain employs TRBV11-3 and TRBJ1-2, with TRBD1 as a possible D gene (6 bases). The source of this sequence is a female donor with papillary thyroid cancer or a benign thyroid nodule (not recorded which). Some clones in this sample may be carry-over from other donors' samples. The sequencing input was blood. The CDR3 coding sequence is TGTGCCAGCAGCCCCGCGGGGGCGTACGACTATGGCTACACCTTC. It encodes CASSPAGAYDYGYTF.